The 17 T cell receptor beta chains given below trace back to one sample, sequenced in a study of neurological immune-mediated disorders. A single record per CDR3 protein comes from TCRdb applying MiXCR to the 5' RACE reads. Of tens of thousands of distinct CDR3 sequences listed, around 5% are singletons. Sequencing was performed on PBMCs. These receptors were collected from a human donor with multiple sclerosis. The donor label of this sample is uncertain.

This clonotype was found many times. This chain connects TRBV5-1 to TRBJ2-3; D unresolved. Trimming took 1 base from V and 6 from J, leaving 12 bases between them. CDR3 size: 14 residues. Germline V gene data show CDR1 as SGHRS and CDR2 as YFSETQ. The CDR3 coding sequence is TGCGCCAGCAGCTTGAGAAGCACCTGGGATACGCAGTATTTT. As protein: CASSLRSTWDTQYF.

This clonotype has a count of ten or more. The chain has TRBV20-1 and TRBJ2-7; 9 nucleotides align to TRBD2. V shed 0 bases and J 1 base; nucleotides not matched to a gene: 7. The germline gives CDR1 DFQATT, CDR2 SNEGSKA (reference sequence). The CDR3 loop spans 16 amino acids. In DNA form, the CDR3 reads TGCAGTGCTAGAGATCACGTTGCGGGGGGGTCCTACGAGCAGTACTTC. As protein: CSARDHVAGGSYEQYF.

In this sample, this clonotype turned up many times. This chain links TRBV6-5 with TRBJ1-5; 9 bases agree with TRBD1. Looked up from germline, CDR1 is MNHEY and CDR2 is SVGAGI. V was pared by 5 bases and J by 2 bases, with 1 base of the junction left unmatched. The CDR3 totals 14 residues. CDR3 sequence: CASSRTGGNQPQHF. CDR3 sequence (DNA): TGTGCCAGCAGTAGGACAGGGGGCAATCAGCCCCAGCATTTT.

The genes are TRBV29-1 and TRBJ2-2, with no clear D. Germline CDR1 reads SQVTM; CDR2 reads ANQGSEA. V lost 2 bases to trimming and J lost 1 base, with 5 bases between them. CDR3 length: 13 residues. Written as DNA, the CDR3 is TGCAGCGTTGAACCGGAGAACACCGGGGAGCTGTTTTTT. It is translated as CSVEPENTGELFF.

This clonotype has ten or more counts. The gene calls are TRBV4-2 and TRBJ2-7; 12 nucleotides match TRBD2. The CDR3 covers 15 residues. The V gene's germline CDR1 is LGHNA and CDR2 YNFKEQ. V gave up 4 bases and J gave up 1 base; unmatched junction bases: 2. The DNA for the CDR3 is TGTGCCAGCAGCCGAGGACTAGCGGGGTCCTACGAGCAGTACTTC. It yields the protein CASSRGLAGSYEQYF.

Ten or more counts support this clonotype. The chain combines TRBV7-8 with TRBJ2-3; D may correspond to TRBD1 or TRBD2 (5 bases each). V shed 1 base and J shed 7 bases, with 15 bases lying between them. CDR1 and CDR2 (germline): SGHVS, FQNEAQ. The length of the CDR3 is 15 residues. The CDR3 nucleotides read TGTGCCAGCAGCTTAGGTCCGCAGGGAGTGTATACGCAGTATTTT. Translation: CASSLGPQGVYTQYF.

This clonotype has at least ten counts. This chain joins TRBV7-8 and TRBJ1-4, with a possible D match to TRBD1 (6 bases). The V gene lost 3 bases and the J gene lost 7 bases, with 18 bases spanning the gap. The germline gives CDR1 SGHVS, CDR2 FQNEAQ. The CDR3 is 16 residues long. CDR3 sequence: CASSLGWGAEGEKLFF. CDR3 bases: TGTGCCAGCAGCTTGGGTTGGGGGGCGGAGGGTGAAAAACTGTTTTTT.

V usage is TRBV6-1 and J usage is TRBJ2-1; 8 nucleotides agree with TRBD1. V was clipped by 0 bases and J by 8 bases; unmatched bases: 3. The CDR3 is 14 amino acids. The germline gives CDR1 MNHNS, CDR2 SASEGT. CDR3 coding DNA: TGTGCCAGCAGTGAAGCCGACAGGGGCCATGAGCAGTTCTTC. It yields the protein CASSEADRGHEQFF.

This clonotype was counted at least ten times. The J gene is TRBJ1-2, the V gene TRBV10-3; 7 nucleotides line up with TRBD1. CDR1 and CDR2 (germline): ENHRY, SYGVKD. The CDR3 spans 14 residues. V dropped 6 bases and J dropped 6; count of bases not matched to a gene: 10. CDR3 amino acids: CAISLTGIANGYTF. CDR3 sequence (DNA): TGTGCCATCAGCCTGACAGGGATCGCGAATGGCTACACCTTC.

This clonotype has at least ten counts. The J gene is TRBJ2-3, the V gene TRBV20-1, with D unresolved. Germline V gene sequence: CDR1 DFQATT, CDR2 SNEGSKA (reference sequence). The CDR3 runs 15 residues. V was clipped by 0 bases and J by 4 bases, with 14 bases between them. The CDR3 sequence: CSARDLPRTADTQYF. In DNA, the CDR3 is TGCAGTGCTAGAGATTTACCCCGGACGGCAGATACGCAGTATTTT.

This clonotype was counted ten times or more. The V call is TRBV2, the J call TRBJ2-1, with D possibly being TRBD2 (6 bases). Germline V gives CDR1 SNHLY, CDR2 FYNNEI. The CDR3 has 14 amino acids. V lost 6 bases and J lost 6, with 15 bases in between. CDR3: CASSFLRDFNEQFF. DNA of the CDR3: TGTGCCAGCAGCTTCCTCCGGGACTTCAATGAGCAGTTCTTC.

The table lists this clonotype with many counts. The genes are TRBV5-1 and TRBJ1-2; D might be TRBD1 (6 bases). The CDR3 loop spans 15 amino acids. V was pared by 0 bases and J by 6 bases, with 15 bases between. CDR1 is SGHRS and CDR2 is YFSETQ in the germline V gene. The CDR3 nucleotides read TGCGCCAGCAGCTTGGTGGTCCAGGGGATCAATGGCTACACCTTC. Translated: CASSLVVQGINGYTF.

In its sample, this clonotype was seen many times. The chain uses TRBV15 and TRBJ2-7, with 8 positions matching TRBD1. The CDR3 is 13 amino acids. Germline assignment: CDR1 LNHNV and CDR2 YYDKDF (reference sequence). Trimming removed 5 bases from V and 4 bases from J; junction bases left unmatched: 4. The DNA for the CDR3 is TGTGCCACCAGCGCAAACAGGGGGTACGAGCAGTACTTC. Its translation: CATSANRGYEQYF.

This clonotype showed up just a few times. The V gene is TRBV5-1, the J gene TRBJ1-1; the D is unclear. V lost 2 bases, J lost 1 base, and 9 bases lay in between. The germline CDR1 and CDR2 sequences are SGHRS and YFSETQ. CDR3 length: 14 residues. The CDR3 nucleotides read TGCGCCAGCAGCTTCCGTCGGGGGAACACTGAAGCTTTCTTT. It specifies CASSFRRGNTEAFF.

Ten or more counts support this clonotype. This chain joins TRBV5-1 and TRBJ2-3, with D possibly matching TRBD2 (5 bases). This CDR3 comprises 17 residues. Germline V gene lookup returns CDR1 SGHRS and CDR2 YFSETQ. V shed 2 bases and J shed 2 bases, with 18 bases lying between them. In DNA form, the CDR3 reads TGCGCCAGCAGCTTCGGACTTCTTCGTCTCAACACAGATACGCAGTATTTT. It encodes CASSFGLLRLNTDTQYF.

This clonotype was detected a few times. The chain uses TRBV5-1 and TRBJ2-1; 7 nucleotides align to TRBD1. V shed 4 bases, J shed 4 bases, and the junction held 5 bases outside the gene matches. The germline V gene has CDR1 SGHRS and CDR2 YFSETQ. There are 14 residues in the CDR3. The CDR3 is CASSPGTEYNEQFF. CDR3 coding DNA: TGCGCCAGCAGCCCCGGGACAGAATACAATGAGCAGTTCTTC.

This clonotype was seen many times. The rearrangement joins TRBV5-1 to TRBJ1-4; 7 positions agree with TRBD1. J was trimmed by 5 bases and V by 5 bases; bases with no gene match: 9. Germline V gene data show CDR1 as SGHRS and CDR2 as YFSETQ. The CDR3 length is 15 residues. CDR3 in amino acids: CASRDRQGPNEKLFF. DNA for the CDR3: TGCGCCAGCAGGGATAGACAGGGCCCGAATGAAAAACTGTTTTTT.